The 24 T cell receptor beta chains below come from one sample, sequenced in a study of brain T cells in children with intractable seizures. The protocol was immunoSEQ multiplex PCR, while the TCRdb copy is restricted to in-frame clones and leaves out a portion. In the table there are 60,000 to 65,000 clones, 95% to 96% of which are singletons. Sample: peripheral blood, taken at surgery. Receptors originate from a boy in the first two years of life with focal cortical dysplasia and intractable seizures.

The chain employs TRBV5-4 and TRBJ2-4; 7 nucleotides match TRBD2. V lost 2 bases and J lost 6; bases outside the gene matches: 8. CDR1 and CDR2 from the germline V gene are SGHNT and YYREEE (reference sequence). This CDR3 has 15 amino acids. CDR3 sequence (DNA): TGTGCCAGCAGCTTCGGGAGGCAGTCTAGAAACATTCAGTACTTC. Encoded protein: CASSFGRQSRNIQYF.

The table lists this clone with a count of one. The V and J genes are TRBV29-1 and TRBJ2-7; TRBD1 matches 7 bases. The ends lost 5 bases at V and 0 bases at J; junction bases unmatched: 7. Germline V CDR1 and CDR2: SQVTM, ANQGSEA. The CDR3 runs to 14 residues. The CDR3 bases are TGCAGCGTTTTGACAGGGTTTCTCTCCTACGAGCAGTACTTC. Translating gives CSVLTGFLSYEQYF.

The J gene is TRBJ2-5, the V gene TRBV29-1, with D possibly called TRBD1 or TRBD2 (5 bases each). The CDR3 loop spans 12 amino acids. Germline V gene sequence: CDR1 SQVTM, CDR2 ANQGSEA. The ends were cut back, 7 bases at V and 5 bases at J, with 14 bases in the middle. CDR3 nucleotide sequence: TGCAGCGGTGGCGGGTGGGGGGAGACCCAGTACTTC. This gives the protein CSGGGWGETQYF.

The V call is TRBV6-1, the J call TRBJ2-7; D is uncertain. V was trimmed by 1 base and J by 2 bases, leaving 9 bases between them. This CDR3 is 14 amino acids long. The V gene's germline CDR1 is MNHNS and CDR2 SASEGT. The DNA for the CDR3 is TGTGCCAGCAGTGAAGGTGGGTTTCCCTACGAGCAGTACTTC. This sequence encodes CASSEGGFPYEQYF.

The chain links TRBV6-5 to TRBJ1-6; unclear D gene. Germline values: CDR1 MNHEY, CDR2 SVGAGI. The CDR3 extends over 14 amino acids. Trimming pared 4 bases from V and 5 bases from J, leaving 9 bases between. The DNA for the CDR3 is TGTGCCAGCAGTTCAACAGACAATAATTCACCCCTCCACTTT. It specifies CASSSTDNNSPLHF.

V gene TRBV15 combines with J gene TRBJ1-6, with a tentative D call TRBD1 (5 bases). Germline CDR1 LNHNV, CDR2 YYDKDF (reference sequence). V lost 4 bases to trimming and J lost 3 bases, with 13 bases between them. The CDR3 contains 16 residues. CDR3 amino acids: CATSNVGDLYNSPLHF. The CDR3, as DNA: TGTGCCACCAGCAACGTAGGGGACCTCTATAATTCACCCCTCCACTTT.

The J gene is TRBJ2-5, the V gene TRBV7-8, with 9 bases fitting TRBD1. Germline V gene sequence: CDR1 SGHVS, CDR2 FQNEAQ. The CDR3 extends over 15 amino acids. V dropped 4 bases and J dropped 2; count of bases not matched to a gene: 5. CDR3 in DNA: TGTGCCAGCAGCTCCGGACAGGGGAGACAAGAGACCCAGTACTTC. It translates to CASSSGQGRQETQYF.

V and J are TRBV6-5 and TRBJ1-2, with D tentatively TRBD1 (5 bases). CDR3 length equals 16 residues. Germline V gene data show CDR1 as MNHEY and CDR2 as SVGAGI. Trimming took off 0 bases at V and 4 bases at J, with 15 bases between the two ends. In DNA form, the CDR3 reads TGTGCCAGCAGTTACTCGACCAGGGAAGGGATCTATGGCTACACCTTC. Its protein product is CASSYSTREGIYGYTF.

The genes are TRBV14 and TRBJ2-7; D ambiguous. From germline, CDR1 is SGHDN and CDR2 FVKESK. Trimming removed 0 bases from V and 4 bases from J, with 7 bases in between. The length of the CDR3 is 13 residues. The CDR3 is CASSQEAAYEQYF. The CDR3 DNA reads TGTGCCAGCAGCCAAGAAGCAGCTTACGAGCAGTACTTC.

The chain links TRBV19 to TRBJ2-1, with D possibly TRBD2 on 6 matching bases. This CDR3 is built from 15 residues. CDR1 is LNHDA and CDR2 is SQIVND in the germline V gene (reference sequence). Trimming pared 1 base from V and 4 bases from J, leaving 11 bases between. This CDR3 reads CASSIARGLYNEQFF. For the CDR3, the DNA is TGTGCCAGTAGTATAGCCCGCGGACTATACAATGAGCAGTTCTTC.

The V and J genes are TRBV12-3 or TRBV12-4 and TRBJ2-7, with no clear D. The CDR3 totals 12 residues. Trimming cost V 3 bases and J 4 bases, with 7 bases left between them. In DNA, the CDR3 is TGTGCCAGCAGTTTCGGCAGTTACGAGCAGTACTTC. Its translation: CASSFGSYEQYF.

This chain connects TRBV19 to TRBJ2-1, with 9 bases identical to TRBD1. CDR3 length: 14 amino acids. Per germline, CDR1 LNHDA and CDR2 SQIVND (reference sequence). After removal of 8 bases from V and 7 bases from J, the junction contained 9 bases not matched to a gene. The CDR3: CASAPLGTGNEQFF. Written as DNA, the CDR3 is TGTGCCAGTGCCCCCCTGGGGACAGGGAATGAGCAGTTCTTC.

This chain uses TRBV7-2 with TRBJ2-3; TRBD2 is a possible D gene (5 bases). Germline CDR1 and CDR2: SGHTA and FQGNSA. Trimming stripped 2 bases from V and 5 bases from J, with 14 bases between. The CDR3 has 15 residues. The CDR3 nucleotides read TGTGCCAGCAGCTTAAACAAGCGGAGAGGAGATACGCAGTATTTT. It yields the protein CASSLNKRRGDTQYF.

CDR3 amino acids: CASSQVIGILTYEQYF. The DNA of the CDR3 is TGCGCCAGCAGCCAAGTTATAGGGATACTGACCTACGAGCAGTACTTC. J is TRBJ2-7 and V is TRBV4-1; D remains unclear. This CDR3 is 16 amino acids long. V dropped 1 base and J dropped 2 bases, with 15 bases sitting between them. CDR1 is MGHRA and CDR2 is YSYEKL in the germline V gene.

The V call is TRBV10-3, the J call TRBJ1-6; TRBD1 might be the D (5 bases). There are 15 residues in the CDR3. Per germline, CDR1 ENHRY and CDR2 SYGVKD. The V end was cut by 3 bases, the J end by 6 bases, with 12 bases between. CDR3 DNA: TGTGCCATCAGTGATAGCGGGACCGGTAATTCACCCCTCCACTTT. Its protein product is CAISDSGTGNSPLHF.

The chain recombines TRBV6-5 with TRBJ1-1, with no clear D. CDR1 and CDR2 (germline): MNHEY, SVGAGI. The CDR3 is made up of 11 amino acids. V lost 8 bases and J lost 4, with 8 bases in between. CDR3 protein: CASGFITEAFF. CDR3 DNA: TGTGCCAGCGGATTTATCACTGAAGCTTTCTTT.

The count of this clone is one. In DNA, the CDR3 is TGCGCCAGCAGCCACCACACTCCCGGACTAGCGGGATCCCGCTACGAGCAGTACTTC. Residues: CASSHHTPGLAGSRYEQYF. The chain uses TRBV4-1 and TRBJ2-7; 12 nucleotides align to TRBD2. The CDR3 consists of 19 residues. Germline V gene sequence: CDR1 MGHRA, CDR2 YSYEKL. V lost 3 bases and J lost 3; bases outside the gene matches: 15.

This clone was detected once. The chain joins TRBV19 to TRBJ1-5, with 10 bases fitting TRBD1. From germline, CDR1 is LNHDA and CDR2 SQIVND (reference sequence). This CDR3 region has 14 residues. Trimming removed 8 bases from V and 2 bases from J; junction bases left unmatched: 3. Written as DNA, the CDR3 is TGTGCCAGTGGGGGGACAGGGGGCAATCAGCCCCAGCATTTT. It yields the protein CASGGTGGNQPQHF.

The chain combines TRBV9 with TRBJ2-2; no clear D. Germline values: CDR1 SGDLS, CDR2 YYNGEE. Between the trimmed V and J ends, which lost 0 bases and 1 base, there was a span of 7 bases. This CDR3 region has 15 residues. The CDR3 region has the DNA TGTGCCAGCAGCGTAGCGCCGGGGAACACCGGGGAGCTGTTTTTT. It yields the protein CASSVAPGNTGELFF.

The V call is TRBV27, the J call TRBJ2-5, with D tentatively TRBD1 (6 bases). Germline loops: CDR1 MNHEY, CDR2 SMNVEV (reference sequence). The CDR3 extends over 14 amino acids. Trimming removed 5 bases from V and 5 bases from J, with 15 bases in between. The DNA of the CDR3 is TGTGCCAGCAGTGTGAGAACAGGGTCCGAGACCCAGTACTTC. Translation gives CASSVRTGSETQYF.

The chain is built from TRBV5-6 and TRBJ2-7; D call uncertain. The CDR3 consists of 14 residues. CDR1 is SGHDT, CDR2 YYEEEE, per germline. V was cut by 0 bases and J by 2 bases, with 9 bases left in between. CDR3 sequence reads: CASSLGPLPYEQYF. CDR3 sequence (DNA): TGTGCCAGCAGCTTGGGTCCCCTACCCTACGAGCAGTACTTC.

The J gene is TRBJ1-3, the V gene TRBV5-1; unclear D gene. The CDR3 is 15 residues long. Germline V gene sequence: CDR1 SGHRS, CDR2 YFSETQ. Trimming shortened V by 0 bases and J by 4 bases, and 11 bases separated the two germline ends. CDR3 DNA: TGCGCCAGCAGCTTGGCCGGAGAAACAGGAAACACCATATATTTT. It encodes CASSLAGETGNTIYF. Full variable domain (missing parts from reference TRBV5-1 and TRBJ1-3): KAGVTQTPRYLIKTRGQQVTLSCSPISGHRSVSWYQQTPGQGLQFLFEYFSETQRNKGNFPGRFSGRQFSNSRSEMNVSTLELGDSALYLCASSLAGETGNTIYFGEGSWLTVV.

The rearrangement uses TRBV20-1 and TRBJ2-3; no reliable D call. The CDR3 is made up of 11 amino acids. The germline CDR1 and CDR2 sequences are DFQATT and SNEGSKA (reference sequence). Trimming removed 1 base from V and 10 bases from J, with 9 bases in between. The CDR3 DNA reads TGCAGTGCTAGAGTCGTAAATGCGCAGTATTTT. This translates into CSARVVNAQYF.

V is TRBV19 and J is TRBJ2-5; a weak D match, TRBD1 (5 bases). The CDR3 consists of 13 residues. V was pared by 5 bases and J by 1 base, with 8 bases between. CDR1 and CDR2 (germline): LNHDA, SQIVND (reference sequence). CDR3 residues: CASSVDIQETQYF. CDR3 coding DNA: TGTGCCAGTAGTGTGGACATCCAAGAGACCCAGTACTTC.